This is a list of T cell receptor beta chains from one sample in a study of vaccination effects on CD4 cells after COVID-19. For these TCRs, the target antigens are not known. Clones were sequenced by immunoSEQ multiplex PCR, and TCRdb holds only the in-frame ones, with some missing. The sample contains about 24,000 clones, 60% to 80% of which appear only once. The specimen comprised CD4+ T cells from PBMCs cultured with SARS-CoV-2 spike peptides, sampled after COVID-19 vaccination. The receptor set was obtained from a human donor who received a COVID-19 vaccine. Both conserved end residues are part of each CDR3. D genes are given only for firm matches. Size tells how often a clone was seen (once, few, many) or the class of an expanded clone, and some rows leave it out.

J: TRBJ2-7; size: NA; length: 15; D: NA; V: TRBV27; CDR3: CASSLQWGLSYEQYF; DNA: TGTGCCAGCAGTTTACAGTGGGGACTCTCCTACGAGCAGTACTTC
J: TRBJ1-4; size: medium-sized; length: 17; D: TRBD1; V: TRBV2; CDR3: CASRKAGQGAMSEKLFF; DNA: TGTGCCAGCAGGAAGGCGGGACAGGGAGCAATGAGTGAAAAACTGTTTTTT
J: TRBJ2-5; size: few; length: 16; D: TRBD2; V: TRBV7-7; CDR3: CASSLGVAGGQETQYF; DNA: TGTGCCAGCAGCTTAGGAGTAGCGGGGGGCCAAGAGACCCAGTACTTC
J: TRBJ1-6; size: NA; length: 13; D: TRBD1; V: TRBV30; CDR3: CAWDPTGVSPLHF; DNA: TGTGCCTGGGACCCGACAGGGGTTTCACCCCTCCACTTT
J: TRBJ1-1; size: NA; length: 15; D: TRBD1; V: TRBV5-4; CDR3: CASSLGQGRNTEAFF; DNA: TGTGCCAGCAGCTTGGGACAGGGACGGAACACTGAAGCTTTCTTT
J: TRBJ1-1; size: once; length: 12; D: TRBD1; V: TRBV30; CDR3: CAGTGDATEAFF; DNA: TGTGCCGGGACAGGGGATGCGACTGAAGCTTTCTTT
J: TRBJ2-7; size: NA; length: 14; D: NA; V: TRBV2; CDR3: CASMGLAYTYEQYF; DNA: TGTGCCAGCATGGGGCTAGCGTATACCTACGAGCAGTACTTC
J: TRBJ2-5; size: few; length: 15; D: TRBD2; V: TRBV7-9; CDR3: CASRRLAGGGETQYF; DNA: TGTGCCAGCAGGAGACTAGCGGGAGGAGGGGAGACCCAGTACTTC
J: TRBJ1-1; size: NA; length: 16; D: TRBD1; V: TRBV19; CDR3: CASSRWTGGPLSEAFF; DNA: TGTGCCAGTAGTAGATGGACAGGGGGGCCTCTTTCCGAAGCTTTCTTT
J: TRBJ1-1; size: NA; length: 15; D: TRBD1; V: TRBV9; CDR3: CASSVLGQGGGEAFF; DNA: TGTGCCAGCAGCGTACTCGGACAGGGTGGAGGTGAAGCTTTCTTT
J: TRBJ2-7; size: NA; length: 14; D: NA; V: TRBV5-1; CDR3: CASSNSGGVEEQYF; DNA: TGCGCCAGCAGCAATTCAGGCGGGGTTGAAGAGCAGTACTTC
J: TRBJ1-1; size: NA; length: 14; D: NA; V: TRBV18; CDR3: CASSPGGMNTEAFF; DNA: TGTGCCAGCTCACCAGGGGGAATGAACACTGAAGCTTTCTTT
J: TRBJ2-2; size: once; length: 13; D: NA; V: TRBV19; CDR3: CASNQGRFGELFF; DNA: TGTGCCAGTAACCAGGGACGTTTCGGGGAGCTGTTTTTT
J: TRBJ2-7; size: NA; length: 15; D: NA; V: TRBV6-1; CDR3: CASSELGSSSYEQYF; DNA: TGTGCCAGCAGTGAATTGGGCAGTTCCTCCTACGAGCAGTACTTC
J: TRBJ2-5; size: NA; length: 14; D: TRBD1; V: TRBV5-1; CDR3: CASSPRGHAGTQYF; DNA: TGCGCCAGCAGTCCCAGGGGGCATGCGGGGACCCAGTACTTC
J: TRBJ2-3; size: NA; length: 12; D: NA; V: TRBV29-1; CDR3: CSVRLDPDTQYF; DNA: TGCAGCGTCCGATTAGATCCAGATACGCAGTATTTT
J: TRBJ1-2; size: NA; length: 13; D: TRBD1; V: TRBV6-5; CDR3: CASIRQGSYGYTF; DNA: TGTGCCAGCATTAGACAGGGAAGCTATGGCTACACCTTC
J: TRBJ2-6; size: few; length: 13; D: NA; V: TRBV11-2; CDR3: CASSLGRSNVLTF; DNA: TGTGCCAGCAGCTTAGGTCGAAGCAACGTCCTGACTTTC
J: TRBJ2-1; size: medium-sized; length: 20; D: TRBD2; V: TRBV4-1; CDR3: CASSQDGASGGSPSYNEQFF; DNA: TGCGCCAGCAGCCAAGATGGGGCCAGCGGGGGTTCTCCCTCCTACAATGAGCAGTTCTTC
J: TRBJ2-5; size: NA; length: 17; D: NA; V: TRBV23-1; CDR3: CASSQSARAGQQETQYF; DNA: TGCGCCAGCAGTCAATCCGCCCGGGCAGGACAACAAGAGACCCAGTACTTC
J: TRBJ2-7; size: NA; length: 15; D: NA; V: TRBV6-5; CDR3: CASSGRRGEDYEQYF; DNA: TGTGCCAGCAGCGGACGGCGAGGCGAAGACTACGAGCAGTACTTC
J: TRBJ2-4; size: NA; length: 15; D: NA; V: TRBV19; CDR3: CASTFSPTGEVIQYF; DNA: TGTGCCAGTACCTTCTCCCCGACGGGAGAGGTCATTCAGTACTTC
J: TRBJ1-5; size: once; length: 13; D: NA; V: TRBV30; CDR3: CACGYYSNQPQHF; DNA: TGTGCCTGTGGATATTATAGCAATCAGCCCCAGCATTTT
J: TRBJ1-2; size: few; length: 14; D: NA; V: TRBV9; CDR3: CASSAARGNYGYTF; DNA: TGTGCCAGCAGCGCCGCAAGGGGAAACTATGGCTACACCTTC
J: TRBJ1-2; size: NA; length: 11; D: NA; V: TRBV12-3/TRBV12-4; CDR3: CASSLRGSHTF; DNA: TGTGCCAGCAGTTTAAGGGGGTCCCACACCTTC
J: TRBJ1-1; size: NA; length: 14; D: TRBD1; V: TRBV19; CDR3: CASDRGPRNTEAFF; DNA: TGTGCCAGTGACAGGGGGCCAAGAAACACTGAAGCTTTCTTT
J: TRBJ2-7; size: few; length: 14; D: NA; V: TRBV27; CDR3: CASSLKGGVYEQYF; DNA: TGTGCCAGCAGTTTAAAGGGGGGGGTATACGAGCAGTACTTC
J: TRBJ2-5; size: NA; length: 14; D: TRBD2; V: TRBV3-1/TRBV3-2; CDR3: CASSQGGGGETQYF; DNA: TGTGCCAGCAGCCAAGGCGGGGGGGGAGAGACCCAGTACTTC